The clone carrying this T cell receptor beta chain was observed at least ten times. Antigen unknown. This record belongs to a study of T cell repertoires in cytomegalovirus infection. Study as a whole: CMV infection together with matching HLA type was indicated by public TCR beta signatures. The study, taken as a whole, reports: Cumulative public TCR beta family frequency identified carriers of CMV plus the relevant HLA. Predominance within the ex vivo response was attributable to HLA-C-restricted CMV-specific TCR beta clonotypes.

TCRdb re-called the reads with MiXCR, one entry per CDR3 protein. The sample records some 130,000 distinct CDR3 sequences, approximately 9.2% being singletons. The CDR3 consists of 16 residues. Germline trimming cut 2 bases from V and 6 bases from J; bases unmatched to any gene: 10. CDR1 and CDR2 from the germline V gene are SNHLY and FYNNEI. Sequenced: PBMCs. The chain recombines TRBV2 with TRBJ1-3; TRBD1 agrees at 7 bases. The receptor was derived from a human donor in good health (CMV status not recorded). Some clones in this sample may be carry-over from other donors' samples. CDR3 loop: CASSEYRGRLENTIYF. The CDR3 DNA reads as TGTGCCAGCAGTGAATACAGGGGAAGATTGGAAAACACCATATATTTT.